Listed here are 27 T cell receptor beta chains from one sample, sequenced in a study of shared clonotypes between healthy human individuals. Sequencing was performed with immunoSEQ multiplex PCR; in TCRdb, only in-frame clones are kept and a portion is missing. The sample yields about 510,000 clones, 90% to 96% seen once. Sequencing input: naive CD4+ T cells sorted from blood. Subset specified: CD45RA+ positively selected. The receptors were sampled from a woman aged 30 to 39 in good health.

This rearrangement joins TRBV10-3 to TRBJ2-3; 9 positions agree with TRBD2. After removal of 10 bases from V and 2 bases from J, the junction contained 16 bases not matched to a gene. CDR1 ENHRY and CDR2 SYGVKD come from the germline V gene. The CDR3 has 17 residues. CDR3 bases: TGTGCCAGCGCGAGGGGGTCTAGCGGGACGAACACAGATACGCAGTATTTT. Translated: CASARGSSGTNTDTQYF.

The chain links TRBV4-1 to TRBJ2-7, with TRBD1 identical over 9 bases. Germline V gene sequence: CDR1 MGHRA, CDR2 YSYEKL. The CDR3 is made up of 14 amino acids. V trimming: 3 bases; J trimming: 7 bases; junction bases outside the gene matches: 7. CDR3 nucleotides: TGCGCCAGCAGCCACCCCGGGACAGGGTCTGAGCAGTACTTC. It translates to CASSHPGTGSEQYF.

CDR3 coding DNA: TGTGCCAGCAGTCAGCACCATCTTGCGTACGGAATGGGTCAGCCCCAGCATTTT. Translated, it gives CASSQHHLAYGMGQPQHF. The V gene is TRBV27, the J gene TRBJ1-5; D is uncertain. V lost 5 bases, J lost 6 bases, and 26 bases lay in between. CDR1 and CDR2 from the germline V gene are MNHEY and SMNVEV (reference sequence). The CDR3 extends over 18 amino acids.

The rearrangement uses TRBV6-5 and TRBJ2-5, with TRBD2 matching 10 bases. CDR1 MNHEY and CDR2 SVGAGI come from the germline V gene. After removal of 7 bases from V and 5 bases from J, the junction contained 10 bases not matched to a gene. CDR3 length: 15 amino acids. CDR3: CASIASGREEETQYF. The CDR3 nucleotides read TGTGCCAGCATTGCCAGCGGGAGGGAGGAGGAGACCCAGTACTTC.

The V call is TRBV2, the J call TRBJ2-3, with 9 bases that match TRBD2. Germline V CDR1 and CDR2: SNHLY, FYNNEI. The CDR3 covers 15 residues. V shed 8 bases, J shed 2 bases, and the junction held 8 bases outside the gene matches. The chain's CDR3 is CASLPGLANTDTQYF. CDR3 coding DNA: TGTGCCAGCCTACCAGGACTAGCGAACACAGATACGCAGTATTTT. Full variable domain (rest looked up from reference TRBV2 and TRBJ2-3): EPEVTQTPSHQVTQMGQEVILRCVPISNHLYFYWYRQILGQKVEFLVSFYNNEISEKSEIFDDQFSVERPDGSNFTLKIRSTKLEDSAMYFCASLPGLANTDTQYFGPGTRLTVL.

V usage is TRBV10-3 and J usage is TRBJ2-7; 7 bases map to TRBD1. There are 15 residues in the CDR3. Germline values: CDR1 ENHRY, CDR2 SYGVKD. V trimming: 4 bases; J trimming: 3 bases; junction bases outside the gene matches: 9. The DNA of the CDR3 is TGTGCCATCAGTGGGACCGGGACAGATTTCTACGAGCAGTACTTC. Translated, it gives CAISGTGTDFYEQYF.

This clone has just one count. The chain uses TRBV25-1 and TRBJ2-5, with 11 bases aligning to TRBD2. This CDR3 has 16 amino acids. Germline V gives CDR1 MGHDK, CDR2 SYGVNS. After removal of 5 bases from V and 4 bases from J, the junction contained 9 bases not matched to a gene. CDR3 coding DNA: TGTGCCAGCAGTCCCCTACTAGCGGGAGTGGGAGAGACCCAGTACTTC. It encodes CASSPLLAGVGETQYF.

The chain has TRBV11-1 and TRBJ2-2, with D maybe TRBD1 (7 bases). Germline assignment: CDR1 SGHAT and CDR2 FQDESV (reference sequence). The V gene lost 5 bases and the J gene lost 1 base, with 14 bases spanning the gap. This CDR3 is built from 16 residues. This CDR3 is CASSPRDRVNTGELFF. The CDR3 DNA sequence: TGTGCCAGCAGCCCGCGGGACAGAGTGAACACCGGGGAGCTGTTTTTT. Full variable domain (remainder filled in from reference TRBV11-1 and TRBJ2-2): EAEVAQSPRYKITEKSQAVAFWCDPISGHATLYWYRQILGQGPELLVQFQDESVVDDSQLPKDRFSAERLKGVDSTLKIQPAELGDSAMYLCASSPRDRVNTGELFFGEGSRLTVL.

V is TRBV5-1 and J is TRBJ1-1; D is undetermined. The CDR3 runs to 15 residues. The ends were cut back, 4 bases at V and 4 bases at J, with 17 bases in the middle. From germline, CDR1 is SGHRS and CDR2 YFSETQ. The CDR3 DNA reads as TGCGCCAGCAGCAAAATAACTACATCGGGCACTGAAGCTTTCTTT. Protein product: CASSKITTSGTEAFF. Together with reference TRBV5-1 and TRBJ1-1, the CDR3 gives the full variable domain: KAGVTQTPRYLIKTRGQQVTLSCSPISGHRSVSWYQQTPGQGLQFLFEYFSETQRNKGNFPGRFSGRQFSNSRSEMNVSTLELGDSALYLCASSKITTSGTEAFFGQGTRLTVV.

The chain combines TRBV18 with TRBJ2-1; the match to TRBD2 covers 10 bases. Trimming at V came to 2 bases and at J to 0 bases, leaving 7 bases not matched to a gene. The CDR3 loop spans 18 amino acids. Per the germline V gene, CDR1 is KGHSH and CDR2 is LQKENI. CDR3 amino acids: CASSPATSGRSSYNEQFF. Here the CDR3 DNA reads TGTGCCAGCTCACCAGCGACTAGCGGGCGAAGCTCCTACAATGAGCAGTTCTTC.

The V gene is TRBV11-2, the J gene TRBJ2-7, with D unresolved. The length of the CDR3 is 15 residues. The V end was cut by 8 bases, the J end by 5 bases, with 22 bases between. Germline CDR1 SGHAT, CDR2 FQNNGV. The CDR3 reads CASSSIRVLVHEQYF. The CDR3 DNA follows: TGTGCCAGCTCCTCGATTCGGGTCCTGGTCCACGAGCAGTACTTC.

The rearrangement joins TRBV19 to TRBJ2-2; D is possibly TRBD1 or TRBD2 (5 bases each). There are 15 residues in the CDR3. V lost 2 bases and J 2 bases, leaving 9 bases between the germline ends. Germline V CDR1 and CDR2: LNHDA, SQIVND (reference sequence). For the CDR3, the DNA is TGTGCCAGTAGTATATTCGGGGCTAACACCGGGGAGCTGTTTTTT. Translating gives CASSIFGANTGELFF.

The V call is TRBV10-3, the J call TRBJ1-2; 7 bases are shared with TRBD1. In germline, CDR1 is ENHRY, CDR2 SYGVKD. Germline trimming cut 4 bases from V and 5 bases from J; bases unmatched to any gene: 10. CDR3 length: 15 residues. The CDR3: CAISAAEQGRYGYTF. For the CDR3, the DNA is TGTGCCATCAGTGCGGCGGAACAGGGGAGATATGGCTACACCTTC.

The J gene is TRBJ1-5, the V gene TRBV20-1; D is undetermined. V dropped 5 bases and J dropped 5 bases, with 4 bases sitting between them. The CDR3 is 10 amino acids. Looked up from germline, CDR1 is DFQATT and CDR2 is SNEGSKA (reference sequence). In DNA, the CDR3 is TGCAGTGCTGGGGATCAGCCCCAGCATTTT. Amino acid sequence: CSAGDQPQHF.

This CDR3 reads CASSESLVSGRFETQYF. CDR3 nucleotide sequence: TGTGCCAGCAGTGAATCTCTAGTTAGCGGGAGGTTTGAGACCCAGTACTTC. The V and J genes are TRBV25-1 and TRBJ2-5; 10 bases are a match to TRBD2. From germline, CDR1 is MGHDK and CDR2 SYGVNS. V lost 1 base, J lost 5 bases, and 10 bases stayed unmatched. The CDR3 contains 17 residues.

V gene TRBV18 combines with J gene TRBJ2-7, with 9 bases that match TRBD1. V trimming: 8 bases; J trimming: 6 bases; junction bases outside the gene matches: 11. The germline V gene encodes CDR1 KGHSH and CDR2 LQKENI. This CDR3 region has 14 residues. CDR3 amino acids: CASHWRGTGIEQYF. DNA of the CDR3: TGTGCCAGCCATTGGCGGGGGACAGGGATCGAGCAGTACTTC.

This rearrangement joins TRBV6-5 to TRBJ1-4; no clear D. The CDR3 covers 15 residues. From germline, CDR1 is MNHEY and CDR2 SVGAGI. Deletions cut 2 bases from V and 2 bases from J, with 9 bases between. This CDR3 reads CASSYGSATNEKLFF. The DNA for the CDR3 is TGTGCCAGCAGTTACGGTTCGGCGACTAATGAAAAACTGTTTTTT.

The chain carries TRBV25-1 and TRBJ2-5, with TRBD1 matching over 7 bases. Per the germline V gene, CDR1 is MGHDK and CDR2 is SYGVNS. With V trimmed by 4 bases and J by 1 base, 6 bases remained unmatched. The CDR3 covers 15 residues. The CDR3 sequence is CASSARYRGQETQYF. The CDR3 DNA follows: TGTGCCAGCAGTGCCCGATACAGGGGCCAAGAGACCCAGTACTTC.

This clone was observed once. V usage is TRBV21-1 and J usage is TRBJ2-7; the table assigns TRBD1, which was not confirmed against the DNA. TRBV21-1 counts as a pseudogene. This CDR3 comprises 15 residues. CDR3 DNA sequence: TGTGCCAGCAGAGTACCGGGACAGGGGTCCTACGAGCAGTACTTC. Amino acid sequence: CASRVPGQGSYEQYF.

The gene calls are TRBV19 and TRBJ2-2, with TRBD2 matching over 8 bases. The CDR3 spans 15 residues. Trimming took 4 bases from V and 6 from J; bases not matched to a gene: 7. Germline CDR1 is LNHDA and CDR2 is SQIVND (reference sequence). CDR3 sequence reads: CASSRGLVNAGELFF. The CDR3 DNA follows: TGTGCCAGTAGTAGGGGACTAGTCAACGCCGGGGAGCTGTTTTTT.

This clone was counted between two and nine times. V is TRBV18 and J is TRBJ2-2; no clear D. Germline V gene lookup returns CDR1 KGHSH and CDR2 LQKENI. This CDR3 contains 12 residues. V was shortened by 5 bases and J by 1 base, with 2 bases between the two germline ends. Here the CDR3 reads CASSENTGELFF. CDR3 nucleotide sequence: TGTGCCAGCTCAGAGAACACCGGGGAGCTGTTTTTT. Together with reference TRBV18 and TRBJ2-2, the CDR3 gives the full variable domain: NAGVMQNPRHLVRRRGQEARLRCSPMKGHSHVYWYRQLPEEGLKFMVYLQKENIIDESGMPKERFSAEFPKEGPSILRIQQVVRGDSAAYFCASSENTGELFFGEGSRLTVL.

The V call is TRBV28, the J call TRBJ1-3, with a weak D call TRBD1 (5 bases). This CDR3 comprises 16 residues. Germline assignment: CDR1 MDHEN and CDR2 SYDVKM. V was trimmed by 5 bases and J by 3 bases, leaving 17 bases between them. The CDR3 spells CASSRSGTYVGNTIYF. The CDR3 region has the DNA TGTGCCAGCAGTCGAAGCGGGACGTACGTTGGAAACACCATATATTTT.

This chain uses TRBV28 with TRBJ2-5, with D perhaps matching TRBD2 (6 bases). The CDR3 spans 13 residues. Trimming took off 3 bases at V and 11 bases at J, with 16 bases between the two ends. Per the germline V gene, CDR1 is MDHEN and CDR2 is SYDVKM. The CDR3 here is CASSLGSLREQYF. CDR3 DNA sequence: TGTGCCAGCAGTTTGGGATCCCTCCGGGAGCAGTACTTC.

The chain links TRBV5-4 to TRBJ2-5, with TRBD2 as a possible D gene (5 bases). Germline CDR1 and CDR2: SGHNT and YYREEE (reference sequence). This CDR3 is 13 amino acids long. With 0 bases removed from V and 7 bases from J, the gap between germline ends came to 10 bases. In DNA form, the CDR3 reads TGTGCCAGCAGCTTGGCCGGACTCTGGACCCAGTACTTC. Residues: CASSLAGLWTQYF.

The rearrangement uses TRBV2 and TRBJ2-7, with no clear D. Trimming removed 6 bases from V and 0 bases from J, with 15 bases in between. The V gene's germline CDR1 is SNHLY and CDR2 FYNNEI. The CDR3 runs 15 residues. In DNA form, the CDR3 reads TGTGCCAGCAGGCTGGACGGTCCTAGCTCCTACGAGCAGTACTTC. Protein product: CASRLDGPSSYEQYF.

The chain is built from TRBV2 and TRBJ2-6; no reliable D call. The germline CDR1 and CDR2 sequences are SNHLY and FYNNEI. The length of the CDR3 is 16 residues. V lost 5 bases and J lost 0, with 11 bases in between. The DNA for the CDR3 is TGTGCCAGCAGTCCTGCCAGTCACTCTGGGGCCAACGTCCTGACTTTC. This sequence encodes CASSPASHSGANVLTF.

Written as DNA, the CDR3 is TGTGCCAGCAGTTTTTCCGGGAAATACAATGAGCAGTTCTTC. It encodes CASSFSGKYNEQFF. This chain uses TRBV28 with TRBJ2-1, with D perhaps matching TRBD2 (5 bases). From germline, CDR1 is MDHEN and CDR2 SYDVKM. The V end was cut by 3 bases, the J end by 4 bases, with 10 bases between. The CDR3 consists of 14 residues. The full variable domain, in which reference TRBV28 and TRBJ2-1 provide the parts outside the CDR3, is DVKVTQSSRYLVKRTGEKVFLECVQDMDHENMFWYRQDPGLGLRLIYFSYDVKMKEKGDIPEGYSVSREKKERFSLILESASTNQTSMYLCASSFSGKYNEQFFGPGTRLTVL.